This T cell receptor (beta chain) was sequenced for a study of cytomegalovirus exposure and HLA in healthy donors. Trimming cost V 4 bases and J 11 bases, with 16 bases left between them. The CDR3 loop spans 12 amino acids. Looked up from germline, CDR1 is SGHDT and CDR2 is YYEEEE. Concerning this clone: Its antigen remains unknown.

13 Jbeta primers and 60 Vbeta primers were used for the PCR. TCRdb's table, derived via immunoSEQ multiplex PCR, lists solely in-frame clones and lacks some. The data show some 150,000 clones, roughly 80% seen once. Study-wide results and limits: More clonal expansion characterized HLA-associated TCR beta chains than equally common others in a later analysis.

The receptor was derived from a man aged 35-49 years in good health and CMV-seronegative. The sequenced sample consisted of PBMCs. V and J are TRBV5-6 and TRBJ2-7; tentative D call: TRBD1 (6 bases). The CDR3 spells CASSLLQGLEYF. In DNA form, the CDR3 reads TGTGCCAGCAGCCTTCTACAGGGATTGGAGTACTTC.